This T cell receptor beta chain was sequenced in a study of CD8+ T cells in alopecia areata. The treatment is: oral pan-JAK inhibitor, 5-10 mg twice daily. Specimens obtained from alopecia areata patients comprised lesional scalp punch biopsies and peripheral blood. Following RNA extraction, reverse transcription yielded cDNA that acted as the sequencing template. Repertoires were generated with immunoSEQ multiplex PCR, while TCRdb's copy carries only in-frame clones and drops some. The sample includes 200,000 or so clones, more than 45% of them seen just once. General study points: Scalp samples also contribute reads from the resident alphabeta T cells found in normal skin. Alopecia totalis/universalis scalp especially showed more expanded CD8+ clones than normal scalp.

Per the germline V gene, CDR1 is SGHTA and CDR2 is FQGNSA. The CDR3 is 14 amino acids. V lost 5 bases to trimming and J lost 1 base; unmatched junction nucleotides: 4. In its sample, this clone was seen once. The antigen is undetermined. Source: CD4+ T cells sorted from blood, taken at week 24, from a patient treated with tofacitinib. This receptor was obtained from a human donor with alopecia areata. This chain links TRBV7-2 with TRBJ1-1, with 7 bases lining up with TRBD1. DNA of the CDR3: TGTGCCAGCAGCATAACAGGGGCGAACACTGAAGCTTTCTTT. Its translation is CASSITGANTEAFF.